The 7 T cell receptor beta chains given below trace back to one sample, sequenced in a study of blood T cell repertoires in COVID-19. The assay was immunoSEQ multiplex PCR, and TCRdb's table has in-frame clones only and misses some. Among approximately 25,000 clones listed, around 86% were seen once. Sequencing was done on a sample of peripheral blood. The receptors come from a human donor in a cohort sampled during active COVID-19.

The chain has TRBV18 and TRBJ2-6; weak D call: TRBD1 (6 bases). Germline CDR1 KGHSH, CDR2 LQKENI. V shed 1 base and J shed 0 bases, with 10 bases lying between them. The CDR3 totals 17 residues. Here the CDR3 reads CASSPRTGLSGANVLTF. In DNA, the CDR3 is TGTGCCAGCTCACCACGCACAGGGCTCTCTGGGGCCAACGTCCTGACTTTC.

CDR3: CASSETGGIGSDTQYF. The CDR3 DNA reads TGTGCCAGCAGTGAAACAGGGGGCATAGGTTCAGATACGCAGTATTTT. The rearrangement uses TRBV6-1 and TRBJ2-3; 9 nucleotides match TRBD1. The germline CDR1 and CDR2 sequences are MNHNS and SASEGT. Trimming took 2 bases from V and 4 from J; bases not matched to a gene: 7. This CDR3 has 16 amino acids.

Here the CDR3 DNA reads TGTGCCAGCAGCTTGGAGGTCGTGGGTCGGGGCGGGGGAGCAGATACGCAGTATTTT. This codes for CASSLEVVGRGGGADTQYF. The rearrangement links TRBV5-4 to TRBJ2-3, with TRBD2 matching 7 bases. CDR1 is SGHNT, CDR2 YYREEE, per germline (reference sequence). V shed 0 bases and J 4 bases; nucleotides not matched to a gene: 17. The CDR3 covers 19 residues. Combining the CDR3 with reference TRBV5-4 and TRBJ2-3 gives the whole variable domain ETGVTQSPTHLIKTRGQQVTLRCSSQSGHNTVSWYQQALGQGPQFIFQYYREEENGRGNFPPRFSGLQFPNYSSELNVNALELDDSALYLCASSLEVVGRGGGADTQYFGPGTRLTVL.

The chain is built from TRBV28 and TRBJ2-5; the match to TRBD2 covers 13 bases. CDR3 length equals 18 residues. V dropped 5 bases and J dropped 2; count of bases not matched to a gene: 11. The V gene's germline CDR1 is MDHEN and CDR2 SYDVKM. The CDR3 is CASSLTSGRAVRQETQYF. In DNA, the CDR3 is TGTGCCAGCAGTCTCACTAGCGGGAGGGCCGTTAGGCAAGAGACCCAGTACTTC.

This clone is labeled medium-sized (0.01 to 0.1%). The CDR3 loop is CASSYSTLGGDQPQHF. DNA for the CDR3: TGTGCCAGCAGTTACTCGACGCTCGGAGGCGATCAGCCCCAGCATTTT. The chain links TRBV6-6 to TRBJ1-5; D gene ambiguous. CDR1 and CDR2 (germline): MNHNY, SVGAGI (reference sequence). Trimming removed 0 bases from V and 5 bases from J, with 14 bases in between. CDR3 length equals 16 residues.

This clone was counted only a few times. V and J are TRBV4-2 and TRBJ2-5; 7 bases agree with TRBD2. This CDR3 has 16 amino acids. Germline CDR1 and CDR2: LGHNA and YNFKEQ. V shed 0 bases, J shed 0 bases, and the junction held 4 bases outside the gene matches. As DNA, the CDR3 is TGTGCCAGCAGCCAAGATCCAGCGGGGAACCAAGAGACCCAGTACTTC. Translated: CASSQDPAGNQETQYF.

This clone was seen only once. The chain carries TRBV7-2 and TRBJ2-2, with 13 bases matching TRBD2. CDR1 and CDR2 (germline): SGHTA, FQGNSA. The CDR3 covers 16 residues. The junction had 10 bases not matched to a gene; V was cut back by 6 bases and J by 9 bases. The CDR3 here is CASSSPRTSGSRELFF. Here the CDR3 DNA reads TGTGCCAGCAGTTCTCCCCGGACTAGCGGGAGCAGGGAGCTGTTTTTT.